This T cell receptor beta chain was sequenced during a study of blood T cell repertoires in COVID-19. Whole-study context: Collection of acute and convalescent COVID-19 samples took place in the United States, Italy and Spain. Sources were T cells, B-cell-depleted T cells, or PBMCs; the material itself was cDNA or gDNA.

V lost 5 bases and J 5 bases, leaving 15 bases between the germline ends. The CDR3 runs to 14 residues. The germline V gene has CDR1 MNHNS and CDR2 SASEGT. Authors' processing steps: Reference gene primer amplification in the assay estimated nucleated cell counts. The assay was immunoSEQ multiplex PCR, and TCRdb's table has in-frame clones only and misses some. The V and J calls and clone size come from that table; D and trimming were worked out from the DNA. The sample has roughly 100,000 clones, just under 85% seen once; the top ten hold 10%. Specimen: peripheral blood. The TCR was taken from a man between 70 and 80 years old with acute or convalescent COVID-19. The chain uses TRBV6-1 and TRBJ1-1; possibly TRBD1 for D (5 bases). CDR3 amino acids: CASSPGGGNTEAFF. The CDR3 nucleotides are TGTGCCAGCAGTCCTGGGGGGGGGAATACTGAAGCTTTCTTT.